This T cell receptor beta chain appears in the sequencing data of a study of immune cell composition in non-small cell lung cancer. In the study overall: Most cases were lung adenocarcinoma or squamous cell carcinoma.

The data were produced by immunoSEQ multiplex PCR, yet TCRdb's version contains in-frame clones alone and is incomplete. The table shows approximately 2,500 clones, with almost 75% occurring only once. The V and J ends lost 6 bases and 3 bases, in that order; junction bases with no gene match: 9. Germline V CDR1 and CDR2: KGHSH, LQKENI. The CDR3 has 15 residues. As to this clone: The antigen remains unidentified.

General study results and limits: Dominant in vivo tumour-associated clones were not shown to share tumour-reactive sequences. Squamous carcinomas (approximately 80%) more often had tumour-associated clones >0.5% than adenocarcinomas (around 33%).

The normal lung sample lay at least 3 cm, and maximally far, from the tumour. The TCR sequence derives from a human donor with non-small cell lung cancer. Sequenced material: non-adjacent lung tissue. The chain links TRBV18 to TRBJ1-1, with 8 bases lining up with TRBD1. This CDR3 is CASSLLQGADTEAFF. In DNA form, the CDR3 reads TGTGCCAGCTCGCTACTCCAGGGGGCGGACACTGAAGCTTTCTTT. Supplemented by reference TRBV18 and TRBJ1-1, the full variable domain reads NAGVMQNPRHLVRRRGQEARLRCSPMKGHSHVYWYRQLPEEGLKFMVYLQKENIIDESGMPKERFSAEFPKEGPSILRIQQVVRGDSAAYFCASSLLQGADTEAFFGQGTRLTVV.